The next 2 T cell receptor beta chains were all read from a single sample in a study of Ad26.COV2.S vaccination and SARS-CoV-2 variants. Documented treatment: around 19 received Ad26.COV2.S at low or high dose, single or two shots; about 5 received placebo; per-sample allocation not given. Sampling happened 63 days after the first vaccine or placebo injection. The protocol was immunoSEQ multiplex PCR, while the TCRdb copy is restricted to in-frame clones and leaves out a portion. The table shows about 480,000 clones, with around 85% occurring only once. The sequences come from peripheral blood, collected in a trial of Ad26.COV2.S vaccine versus placebo. Source of these receptors: a person aged 18-60 years who received the Ad26.COV2.S COVID-19 vaccine or a placebo.

This clone was detected a few times. The chain links TRBV6-6 to TRBJ1-2; D is unresolved. The ends were cut back, 4 bases at V and 1 base at J, with 10 bases in the middle. The CDR3 length is 14 residues. Per the germline V gene, CDR1 is MNHNY and CDR2 is SVGAGI (reference sequence). The CDR3 region has the DNA TGTGCCAGCAGTTCGTCAACAGATAACTATGGCTACACCTTC. Its translation is CASSSSTDNYGYTF.

V gene TRBV20-1 combines with J gene TRBJ2-1; D tentatively fits TRBD1 or TRBD2 (5 bases each). Germline lookup yields CDR1 DFQATT and CDR2 SNEGSKA (reference sequence). The CDR3 contains 17 residues. Deletions cut 3 bases from V and 0 bases from J, with 18 bases between. The CDR3 loop is CSASVLGTGHSYNEQFF. The CDR3 DNA reads as TGCAGTGCTAGTGTGCTGGGCACGGGGCACTCCTACAATGAGCAGTTCTTC.